This T cell receptor beta chain was recorded in a study of cytomegalovirus exposure and HLA in healthy donors. As for the study in general: For the approximately 420 genotyped donors, 75% to 90% fell within the Caucasian-associated ancestry cluster.

Healthy bone marrow donors made up the donor group. The study ran its PCR with 60 Vbeta and 13 Jbeta primers. Method: immunoSEQ multiplex PCR; TCRdb's copy keeps in-frame clones and lacks some. The repertoire includes about 200,000 clones, roughly three quarters of them detected once, and around 1.7% sits in the top ten. About this clone itself: The antigen is undetermined.

Study-wide points: Analysis performed later found roughly 18,000 TCR beta sequences associated with HLA alleles at 0.05 false discovery rate.

Per germline, CDR1 GTSNPN and CDR2 SVGIG (reference sequence). The CDR3 covers 13 residues. Trimming pared 8 bases from V and 4 bases from J, leaving 17 bases between. This chain uses TRBV30 with TRBJ1-2; TRBD1 might be the D (6 bases). This receptor was taken from a man aged 45-60 years in good health and CMV-seronegative. What was sequenced was PBMCs. In nucleotides, the CDR3 is TGTGCCGCACAGGGAGACCTAACCTATGGCTACACCTTC. Its translation is CAAQGDLTYGYTF.